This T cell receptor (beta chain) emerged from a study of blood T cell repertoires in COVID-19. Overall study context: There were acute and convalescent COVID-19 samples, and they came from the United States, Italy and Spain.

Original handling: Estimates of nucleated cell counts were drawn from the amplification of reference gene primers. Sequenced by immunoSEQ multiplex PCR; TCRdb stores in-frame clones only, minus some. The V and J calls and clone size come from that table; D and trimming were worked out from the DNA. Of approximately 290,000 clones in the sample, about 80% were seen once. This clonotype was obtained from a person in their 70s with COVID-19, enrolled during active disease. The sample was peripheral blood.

DNA for the CDR3: TGTGCCCCCCGGGGGGCGGGGCTTGATGGGGATGAGCAGTTCTTC. Amino acid sequence: CAPRGAGLDGDEQFF. The chain links TRBV24-1 to TRBJ2-1; D is perhaps TRBD2 (7 bases). V dropped 12 bases and J dropped 8 bases, with 25 bases sitting between them. CDR1 and CDR2 (germline): KGHDR, SFDVKD. The CDR3 runs to 15 residues.